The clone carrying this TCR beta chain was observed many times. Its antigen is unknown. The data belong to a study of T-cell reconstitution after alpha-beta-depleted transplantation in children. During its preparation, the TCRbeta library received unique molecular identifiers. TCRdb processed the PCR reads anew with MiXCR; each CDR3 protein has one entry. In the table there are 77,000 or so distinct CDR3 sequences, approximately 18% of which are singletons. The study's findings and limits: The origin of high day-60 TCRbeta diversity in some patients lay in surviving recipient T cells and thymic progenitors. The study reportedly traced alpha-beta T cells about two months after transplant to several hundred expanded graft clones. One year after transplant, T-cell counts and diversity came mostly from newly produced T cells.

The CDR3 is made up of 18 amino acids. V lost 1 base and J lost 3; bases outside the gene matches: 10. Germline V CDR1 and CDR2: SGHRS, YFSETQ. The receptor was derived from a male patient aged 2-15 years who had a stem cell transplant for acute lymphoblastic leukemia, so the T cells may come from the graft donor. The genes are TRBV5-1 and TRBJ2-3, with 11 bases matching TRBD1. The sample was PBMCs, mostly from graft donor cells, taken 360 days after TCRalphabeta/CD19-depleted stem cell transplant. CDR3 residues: CASSLSGVGTGGTDTQYF. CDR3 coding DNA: TGCGCCAGCAGCTTGAGCGGCGTTGGGACAGGGGGAACAGATACGCAGTATTTT.